This TCR beta chain was recovered during a study of T cells in Graves' hyperthyroidism and ophthalmopathy. Amplified TCR beta CDR3 regions derived from RNA transcripts. Primed by the HTBI set, a first-round RT-PCR was run on the TCR CDR3. TCRdb reanalysed the multiplex PCR reads using MiXCR and keeps one entry per CDR3 protein. This repertoire shows 500,000 or so distinct CDR3 sequences, approximately 17% found once; its top ten account for roughly 18%. Germline V CDR1 and CDR2: MNHEY, SMNVEV (reference sequence). The CDR3 has 20 residues. V was shortened by 5 bases and J by 4 bases, with 27 bases between the two germline ends. Study findings and constraints: Ophthalmopathy stood apart from stable hyperthyroidism in a 13 V-J model.

About this clonotype: Its antigen is unidentified.

This chain joins TRBV27 and TRBJ2-6; D is perhaps TRBD1 (5 bases). The sample comprised blood. This clonotype was obtained from a woman aged 18-29 years with Graves' ophthalmopathy. The CDR3 DNA follows: TGTGCCAGCAGTACGGACATTCCCCCACCCCAGTCCTCCGGGGCCAACGTCCTGACTTTC. Translating gives CASSTDIPPPQSSGANVLTF.